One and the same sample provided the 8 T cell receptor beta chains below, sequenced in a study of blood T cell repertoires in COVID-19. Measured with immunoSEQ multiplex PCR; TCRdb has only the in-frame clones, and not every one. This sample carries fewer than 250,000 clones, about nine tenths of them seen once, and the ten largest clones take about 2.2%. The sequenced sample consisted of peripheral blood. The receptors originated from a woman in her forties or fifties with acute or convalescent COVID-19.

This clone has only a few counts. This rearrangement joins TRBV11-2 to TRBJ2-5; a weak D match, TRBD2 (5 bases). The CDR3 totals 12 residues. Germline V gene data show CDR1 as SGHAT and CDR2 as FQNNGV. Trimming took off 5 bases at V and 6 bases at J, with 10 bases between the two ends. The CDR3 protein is CASSLSGKTQYF. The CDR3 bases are TGTGCCAGCAGCCTCTCCGGGAAGACCCAGTACTTC.

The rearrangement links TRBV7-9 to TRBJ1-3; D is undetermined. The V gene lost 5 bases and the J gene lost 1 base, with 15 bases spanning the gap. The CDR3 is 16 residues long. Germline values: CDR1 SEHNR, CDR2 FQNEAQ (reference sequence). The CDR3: CASSVGSKESGNTIYF. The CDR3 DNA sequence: TGTGCCAGCAGCGTTGGGTCTAAGGAGTCTGGAAACACCATATATTTT.

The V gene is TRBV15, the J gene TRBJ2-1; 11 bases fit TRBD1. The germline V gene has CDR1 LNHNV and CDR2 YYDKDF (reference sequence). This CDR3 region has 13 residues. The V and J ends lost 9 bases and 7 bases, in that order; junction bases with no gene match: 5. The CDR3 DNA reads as TGTGCCACAGAGGGACAGGGGGAGAATGAGCAGTTCTTC. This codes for CATEGQGENEQFF.

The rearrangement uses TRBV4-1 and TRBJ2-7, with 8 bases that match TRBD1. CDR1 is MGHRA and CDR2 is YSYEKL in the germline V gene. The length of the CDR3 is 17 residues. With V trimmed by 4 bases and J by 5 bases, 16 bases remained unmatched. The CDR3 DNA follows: TGCGCCAGCAGCCCCTGGGCTGGGACAGGATACACTAACGAGCAGTACTTC. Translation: CASSPWAGTGYTNEQYF.

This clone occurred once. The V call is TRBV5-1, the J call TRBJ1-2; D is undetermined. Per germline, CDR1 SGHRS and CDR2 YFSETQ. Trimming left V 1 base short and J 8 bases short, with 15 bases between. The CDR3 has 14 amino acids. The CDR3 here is CASSLIAGEGGYTF. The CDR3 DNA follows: TGCGCCAGCAGCTTGATAGCCGGAGAAGGCGGCTACACCTTC.

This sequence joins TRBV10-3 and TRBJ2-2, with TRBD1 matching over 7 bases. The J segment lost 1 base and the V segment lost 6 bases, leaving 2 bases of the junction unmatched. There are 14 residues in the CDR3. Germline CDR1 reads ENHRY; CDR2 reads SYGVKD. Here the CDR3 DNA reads TGTGCCATCAGGGACAGGCTGAACACCGGGGAGCTGTTTTTT. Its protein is CAIRDRLNTGELFF.

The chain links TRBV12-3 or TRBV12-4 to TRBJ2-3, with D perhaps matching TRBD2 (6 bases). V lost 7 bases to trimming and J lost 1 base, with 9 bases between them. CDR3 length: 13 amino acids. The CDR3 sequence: CASKSGRTDTQYF. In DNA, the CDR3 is TGTGCCAGCAAAAGCGGGCGCACAGATACGCAGTATTTT.

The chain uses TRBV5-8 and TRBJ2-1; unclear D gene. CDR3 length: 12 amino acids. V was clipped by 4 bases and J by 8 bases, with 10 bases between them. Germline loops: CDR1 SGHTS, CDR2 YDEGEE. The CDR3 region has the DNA TGTGCCAGCAGCCTAGTGGTAGATGAGCAGTTCTTC. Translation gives CASSLVVDEQFF.